This T cell receptor (beta chain) was sequenced during a study of blood T cell repertoires in COVID-19. About the research overall: COVID-19 samples, acute and convalescent, were from the United States, Italy and Spain.

Original data processing: Amplification of reference gene primers provided the estimated nucleated cell counts. The assay was immunoSEQ multiplex PCR, and TCRdb's table has in-frame clones only and misses some. The DNA was the basis for D and trimming; V, J and clone size are from that table. Of roughly 160,000 clones in the sample, around 87% were seen once. The CDR3 is made up of 15 amino acids. Germline V gene lookup returns CDR1 MNHEY and CDR2 SVGAGI. With V trimmed by 8 bases and J by 1 base, 4 bases remained unmatched. Sequencing was carried out using peripheral blood. The source is a man in his sixties with COVID-19, enrolled during active disease. The chain links TRBV6-5 to TRBJ2-1, with 11 bases identical to TRBD2. CDR3 residues: CASHSGGGSYNEQFF. The CDR3 nucleotides are TGTGCCAGCCATAGCGGGGGGGGTTCCTACAATGAGCAGTTCTTC.